One sample yielded the 10 T cell receptor beta chains listed below, sequenced in a study of T cell responses to AZD1222 COVID-19 vaccine. Sequenced by immunoSEQ multiplex PCR; TCRdb stores in-frame clones only, minus some. The sample holds over 100,000 clones; 86% are singletons and the top ten take approximately 12%. The sample consisted of peripheral blood, taken on day 0 of AZD1222 vaccination. Every receptor here comes from an adult in good health.

The genes are TRBV6-5 and TRBJ1-1; D unresolved. Trimming shortened V by 0 bases and J by 8 bases, and 10 bases separated the two germline ends. Looked up from germline, CDR1 is MNHEY and CDR2 is SVGAGI. The length of the CDR3 is 13 residues. CDR3: CASSYSSDSEAFF. The CDR3 DNA follows: TGTGCCAGCAGTTACTCTTCCGACTCGGAAGCTTTCTTT.

On this clone itself: Likely a read error: the CDR3 ends without its conserved phenylalanine or tryptophan. It is unclear where the CDR3 begins or ends on the DNA, so no DNA is shown, and the CDR3 is as TCRdb lists it. The chain has TRBV2 and TRBJ1-2; TRBD1 was called by the table and not checked on the DNA. The CDR3 sequence runs 9 residues, both termini included. The germline gives CDR1 SNHLY, CDR2 FYNNEI. Here the CDR3 reads CASTGGAPS.

The chain uses TRBV5-8 and TRBJ1-5; D possibly corresponds to TRBD1 (6 bases). Germline-derived CDR1 and CDR2 are SGHTS and YDEGEE. The CDR3 contains 17 residues. The germline V and J ends were trimmed by 1 base and 0 bases, with 14 bases remaining between them. The DNA of the CDR3 is TGTGCCAGCAGCTTGAGGGGGGCAAGATATAGCAATCAGCCCCAGCATTTT. Translating gives CASSLRGARYSNQPQHF.

The chain joins TRBV2 to TRBJ2-5, with TRBD2 as a possible D gene (6 bases). This CDR3 is built from 13 residues. Germline loops: CDR1 SNHLY, CDR2 FYNNEI. V was cut by 2 bases and J by 5 bases, with 9 bases left in between. CDR3 bases: TGTGCCAGCAGTGAAAACCGGGGGGAGACCCAGTACTTC. Translation: CASSENRGETQYF.

This chain connects TRBV6-6 to TRBJ2-1, with D perhaps matching TRBD1 (6 bases). Deletions cut 7 bases from V and 4 bases from J, with 17 bases between. Germline values: CDR1 MNHNY, CDR2 SVGAGI (reference sequence). The CDR3 runs 15 residues. The CDR3 reads CASTLRTVTYNEQFF. The CDR3 DNA follows: TGTGCCAGCACCCTTCGGACAGTAACTTACAATGAGCAGTTCTTC.

This clone was recorded once. The chain has TRBV28 and TRBJ1-6; D uncertain. V gave up 7 bases and J gave up 6 bases, with 13 bases separating them. This CDR3 is built from 14 residues. The germline V gene encodes CDR1 MDHEN and CDR2 SYDVKM. This CDR3 reads CASMLGGPNSPLHF. DNA of the CDR3: TGTGCCAGCATGCTGGGAGGACCTAATTCACCCCTCCACTTT.

This chain joins TRBV5-1 and TRBJ2-7; possibly TRBD1 for D (5 bases). This CDR3 has 14 residues. The germline gives CDR1 SGHRS, CDR2 YFSETQ. V was cut by 0 bases and J by 2 bases, with 9 bases left in between. The CDR3 region is CASSLGAGPYEQYF. The CDR3, as DNA: TGCGCCAGCAGCTTGGGGGCAGGGCCCTACGAGCAGTACTTC.

This chain connects TRBV2 to TRBJ2-7; D remains ambiguous. The CDR3 totals 13 residues. Germline V gives CDR1 SNHLY, CDR2 FYNNEI. Trimming shortened V by 6 bases and J by 7 bases, and 16 bases separated the two germline ends. CDR3 sequence reads: CASSPPLVGEQYF. CDR3 in DNA: TGTGCCAGCAGCCCCCCCCTAGTAGGGGAGCAGTACTTC.

V and J are TRBV18 and TRBJ2-1, with TRBD2 matching over 11 bases. V dropped 3 bases and J dropped 5; count of bases not matched to a gene: 3. Germline lookup yields CDR1 KGHSH and CDR2 LQKENI. The CDR3 is made up of 15 amino acids. This CDR3 reads CASSPSGGVNNEQFF. The CDR3 coding sequence is TGTGCCAGCTCACCTAGCGGGGGGGTAAACAATGAGCAGTTCTTC.

The V gene is TRBV19, the J gene TRBJ2-2; D is undetermined. Germline CDR1 reads LNHDA; CDR2 reads SQIVND (reference sequence). V was clipped by 8 bases and J by 7 bases, with 5 bases between them. The CDR3 runs to 10 residues. CDR3 sequence reads: CASYNGELFF. In DNA, the CDR3 is TGTGCCAGTTACAACGGGGAGCTGTTTTTT.